This TCR beta chain was found in a study of T cell repertoires in cytomegalovirus infection (dated by TCRdb to between 2018 and 2021). For the study in its entirety: Alongside well-studied HLA-B-restricted epitopes, the peptide stimulations were aimed at recently identified HLA-C-restricted CMV epitopes, whose presentation resists viral immunomodulation. Because public TCR beta signatures pointed to carriage of CMV infection together with the matching HLA type, the HLA type of each donor mattered for the analysis.

The sample's treatment or condition label is to be understood as: in vitro stimulation with specific CMV peptide epitopes to enrich CMV-specific T cells. Cut back by 1 base and 1 base, the V and J ends lie 7 bases apart. Based on the germline V gene, the CDR1 and CDR2 sequences are SGHVS and FNYEAQ. From its cysteine to its phenylalanine, the CDR3 spans 14 amino acids. CDR3 DNA only is kept here, 42 bases in frame from base 1. Sequencing relied on an Illumina HiSeq 1500. Using fastp trimming at Q25 and MiXCR clonotype assembly, TCRdb reanalyzed the public sequencing data and kept in-frame beta chains. All rows with the same CDR3 protein become a single entry with the most common DNA and genes. Across this sample there are under 850,000 distinct CDR3 sequences, with roughly 33% seen only once. The ten largest account for roughly 18% of the sample. This clonotype showed up many times. What this receptor recognizes is not known. The sample holds no much larger clone one base away, and base qualities are not on file.

General study outcomes and caveats: In both this cohort and an independent roughly 350-donor cohort, the cumulative frequency of public TCR beta family members distinguished carriers of CMV infection plus the relevant HLA type. In the ex vivo response, HLA-C-restricted CMV-specific TCR beta clonotypes were dominant, and in two of eight donors the single most frequent clonotype came from this HLA-C-restricted group.

Here the chain combines TRBV7-6 and TRBJ2-5; the D gene assignment is ambiguous. This specimen consisted of cultured PBMCs, obtained from culture after CMV antigen stimulation. This receptor was identified in a human donor in good health (CMV status not recorded). Some clones in this sample may be carry-over from other donors' samples. The CDR3 loop reads CASSLGNSQETQYF. The bases are TGTGCCAGCAGCTTAGGGAACAGCCAAGAGACCCAGTACTTC.